A selection of T cell receptor beta chains follows, all from one sample in a study of CD8 T cells in Susac syndrome. TCRdb reprocessed the immunoSEQ multiplex PCR reads via MiXCR and lists one record per CDR3 protein. The sample gives 150,000 to 200,000 distinct CDR3 sequences, under 97% of which show up once; 0.093% is in the top ten. Input material: CD4+ T cells from PBMCs. The receptors shown here come from a human donor with multiple sclerosis. Both conserved end residues are part of each CDR3. The D gene is left open where the match is weak. Clone size is shown for a subset of rows, as once, few, many or a class of expanded clone.

clone size,J gene,D gene,V gene,CDR3 protein,CDR3 DNA
-,TRBJ1-5,-,TRBV30,CAWRRDGNQPQHF,TGTGCCTGGAGGAGGGATGGCAATCAGCCCCAGCATTTT
-,TRBJ2-5,-,TRBV19,CASSIARGGWETQYF,TGTGCCAGTAGTATCGCCCGAGGGGGTTGGGAGACCCAGTACTTC
few,TRBJ1-6,-,TRBV7-3,CASSLRRDSPLHF,TGTGCCAGCAGCTTGAGAAGGGATTCACCCCTCCACTTT
-,TRBJ2-3,-,TRBV9,CASSAAGRPYTDTQYF,TGTGCCAGCAGCGCAGCAGGGAGGCCATACACAGATACGCAGTATTTT
-,TRBJ2-7,TRBD1,TRBV7-9,CASSGEDRVILYEQYF,TGTGCCAGCAGCGGGGAGGACAGGGTTATTCTCTACGAGCAGTACTTC
-,TRBJ2-1,-,TRBV7-3,CASSLSQIDEQFF,TGTGCCAGCAGCTTATCACAGATCGATGAGCAGTTCTTC
-,TRBJ2-5,TRBD2,TRBV20-1,CSASNDWLAGTWETQYF,TGCAGTGCTAGTAATGATTGGCTAGCGGGGACTTGGGAGACCCAGTACTTC
-,TRBJ1-1,-,TRBV20-1,CSARGYTEAFF,TGCAGTGCTAGGGGGTACACTGAAGCTTTCTTT
-,TRBJ2-7,-,TRBV13,CASSLATGSEQYF,TGTGCCAGCAGCTTAGCGACAGGCTCAGAGCAGTACTTC
few,TRBJ2-5,TRBD1,TRBV2,CATSRQGGQETQYF,TGTGCCACCTCCAGACAGGGTGGGCAAGAGACCCAGTACTTC
-,TRBJ2-2,TRBD2,TRBV9,CASSVAREANTGELFF,TGTGCCAGCAGCGTAGCCCGGGAGGCGAACACCGGGGAGCTGTTTTTT
-,TRBJ1-1,TRBD1,TRBV9,CASSVQGADTEAFF,TGTGCCAGCAGCGTACAGGGGGCTGACACTGAAGCTTTCTTT
-,TRBJ1-6,-,TRBV10-3,CAISESGRAANSPLHF,TGTGCCATCAGTGAGTCGGGGAGGGCGGCGAATTCACCCCTCCACTTT
-,TRBJ2-7,-,TRBV14,CASSGTRGYEQYF,TGTGCCAGCAGCGGGACAAGGGGCTACGAGCAGTACTTC
-,TRBJ1-2,-,TRBV7-2,CASSPSGPSSGTF,TGTGCCAGCAGCCCTTCGGGTCCCTCTTCCGGCACCTTC
once,TRBJ2-2,TRBD1,TRBV24-1,CATTDGTGDTGELFF,TGTGCCACTACTGACGGGACAGGGGACACCGGGGAGCTGTTTTTT
-,TRBJ2-5,-,TRBV20-1,CSAPSPGGPEGTQYF,TGCAGTGCCCCTTCCCCCGGGGGTCCAGAAGGGACCCAGTACTTC
-,TRBJ1-5,-,TRBV3-1,CASSRYGTYSNQPQHF,TGTGCCAGCAGCCGGTACGGGACCTATAGCAATCAGCCCCAGCATTTT
once,TRBJ1-6,-,TRBV5-6,CASSLRGVRALHF,TGTGCCAGCAGCTTGCGAGGGGTTAGGGCCCTCCACTTT
-,TRBJ1-1,-,TRBV15,CATSRDYGIVDTEAFF,TGTGCCACCAGCAGAGATTACGGGATAGTGGACACTGAAGCTTTCTTT
-,TRBJ2-6,TRBD2,TRBV3-1,CASSPPGGVGANVLTF,TGTGCCAGCAGTCCCCCGGGGGGGGTTGGGGCCAACGTCCTGACTTTC
-,TRBJ1-5,TRBD1,TRBV7-9,CASTNTGGRQPQHF,TGTGCCAGCACCAATACAGGGGGCCGTCAGCCCCAGCATTTT
-,TRBJ2-2,-,TRBV4-2,CASSQEVLANGELFF,TGTGCCAGCAGCCAAGAAGTACTAGCTAACGGGGAGCTGTTTTTT
-,TRBJ2-1,TRBD2,TRBV12-3/TRBV12-4,CASTPGAGGYNEQFF,TGTGCCAGCACTCCCGGAGCGGGGGGATACAATGAGCAGTTCTTC
-,TRBJ2-6,-,TRBV7-9,CASSPLGVSRSGANVLTF,TGTGCCAGCAGCCCACTTGGGGTTAGTAGGTCTGGGGCCAACGTCCTGACTTTC
once,TRBJ2-5,-,TRBV20-1,CSSSKVGRQETQYF,TGCAGTTCTTCGAAGGTGGGACGACAAGAGACCCAGTACTTC
-,TRBJ1-6,-,TRBV3-1,CASSQTGPSVSPLHF,TGTGCCAGCAGCCAAACCGGCCCCTCCGTTTCACCCCTCCACTTT